These T cell receptor beta chains were read from a single sample in a study of human T cells and chemical hapten exposure. TCRdb analysed the RACE reads with MiXCR anew, one entry per CDR3 protein. The table has 50,000 to 70,000 distinct CDR3 sequences, around 11% seen once; the top ten hold roughly 2.3%. The material sequenced was whole blood, taken in connection with sensitization to the hapten diphenylcyclopropenone (DPC). All receptors derive from a man aged 30 to 45 with alopecia areata. Some clones in this sample may be carry-over from other donors' samples. Both conserved end residues are part of each CDR3. A D gene is named only where the DNA matches it firmly. Expanded clones get a size class; other rows say once, few or many, or leave the size out.

clone_size	d_call	j_call	cdr3_length	v_call	cdr3_aa	cdr3_nt
many	.	TRBJ2-2	15	TRBV2	CASTKGGAKTGELFF	TGTGCCAGCACAAAGGGCGGGGCGAAGACCGGGGAGCTGTTTTTT
many	.	TRBJ2-2	14	TRBV10-3	CAISRDRDPGELFF	TGTGCCATCAGTCGCGACCGGGACCCCGGGGAGCTGTTTTTT
few	TRBD1	TRBJ1-5	14	TRBV20-1	CSARVAGGNQPQHF	TGCAGTGCTAGAGTGGCAGGGGGGAATCAGCCCCAGCATTTT
few	.	TRBJ1-1	13	TRBV28	CASSPYVNTEAFF	TGTGCCAGCAGTCCGTACGTGAACACTGAAGCTTTCTTT
few	.	TRBJ1-1	12	TRBV28	CATSQGPTEAFF	TGTGCCACTTCGCAGGGACCCACTGAAGCTTTCTTT
.	TRBD2	TRBJ2-3	15	TRBV9	CASSPQAGGRDTQYF	TGTGCCAGCAGCCCTCAAGCGGGGGGGCGGGATACGCAGTATTTT
few	.	TRBJ2-7	13	TRBV7-9	CASSNPAGAVQYF	TGTGCCAGCAGCAACCCAGCAGGGGCGGTGCAGTACTTC
many	TRBD2	TRBJ2-3	15	TRBV6-1	CASSPESGGWGTQYF	TGTGCCAGCAGCCCCGAAAGCGGGGGGTGGGGTACGCAGTATTTT
.	.	TRBJ1-3	15	TRBV5-1	CASSLMADSGNTIYF	TGCGCCAGCAGCTTGATGGCAGACTCTGGAAACACCATATATTTT
many	TRBD1	TRBJ1-6	16	TRBV12-3/TRBV12-4	CASSAPGQGAESPLHF	TGTGCCAGCAGTGCTCCGGGACAGGGGGCAGAATCACCCCTCCACTTT
few	.	TRBJ1-1	15	TRBV28	CASLNSGAGNTEAFF	TGTGCCAGCCTGAATTCGGGGGCTGGGAACACTGAAGCTTTCTTT
.	TRBD2	TRBJ2-3	15	TRBV20-1	CSARDPAGGADTQYF	TGCAGTGCTAGAGATCCAGCGGGGGGGGCAGATACGCAGTATTTT
many	.	TRBJ1-6	14	TRBV3-1	CASSPRDNGSPLHF	TGTGCCAGCAGCCCCCGGGACAATGGGTCACCCCTCCACTTT
many	TRBD2	TRBJ2-1	15	TRBV4-1	CASSQGLAGVNEQFF	TGCGCCAGCAGCCAAGGACTAGCGGGGGTCAATGAGCAGTTCTTC
.	TRBD2	TRBJ2-7	13	TRBV20-1	CSATTSVSYEQYF	TGCAGTGCTACAACTAGCGTCTCCTACGAGCAGTACTTC
many	.	TRBJ2-3	15	TRBV7-6	CASSPLRGSTDTQYF	TGTGCCAGCAGCCCACTTCGGGGTAGCACAGATACGCAGTATTTT
many	.	TRBJ1-2	14	TRBV29-1	CSVEQTGANYGYTF	TGCAGCGTTGAACAGACCGGAGCTAACTATGGCTACACCTTC
.	TRBD1	TRBJ1-6	18	TRBV28	CASSSTFNPGQGNSPLHF	TGTGCCAGCAGTTCAACCTTCAATCCGGGACAGGGAAATTCACCCCTCCACTTT
many	.	TRBJ2-3	16	TRBV11-2	CASSSRPNWVTDTQYF	TGTGCCAGCAGCTCCCGACCGAACTGGGTAACAGATACGCAGTATTTT
many	.	TRBJ1-1	14	TRBV10-3	CAISPRGLSTEAFF	TGTGCCATCAGCCCCAGGGGATTGAGTACTGAAGCTTTCTTT
.	.	TRBJ2-5	15	TRBV7-8	CASSLAGDNQETQYF	TGTGCCAGCAGCTTAGCGGGGGACAACCAAGAGACCCAGTACTTC
many	.	TRBJ2-5	13	TRBV18	CASSPGGQETQYF	TGTGCCAGCTCACCCGGGGGACAAGAGACCCAGTACTTC
many	.	TRBJ1-1	15	TRBV18	CASSPVAGSEVEAFF	TGTGCCAGCTCACCAGTCGCGGGCAGCGAGGTTGAAGCTTTCTTT
.	TRBD1	TRBJ2-7	15	TRBV7-2	CASSLIVTGSYEQYF	TGTGCCAGCAGCTTAATAGTGACAGGGTCCTACGAGCAGTACTTC
.	.	TRBJ2-3	14	TRBV6-1	CASSEGGNTDTQYF	TGTGCCAGCAGTGAAGGCGGAAACACAGATACGCAGTATTTT
many	.	TRBJ1-5	14	TRBV2	CASSLEGDNQPQHF	TGTGCCAGCAGTTTGGAGGGAGACAATCAGCCCCAGCATTTT
.	TRBD2	TRBJ2-3	16	TRBV6-6	CASSYRAGGLSDTKYF	TGTGCCAGCAGTTATAGGGCGGGGGGCCTCAGTGATACGAAGTATTTT
many	TRBD1	TRBJ1-5	17	TRBV20-1	CSARIPPDRDSNQPQHF	TGCAGTGCTAGAATCCCACCGGACAGGGATAGCAATCAGCCCCAGCATTTT
many	.	TRBJ2-3	14	TRBV5-1	CASSLGQLADTQYF	TGCGCCAGCAGCTTGGGACAGCTTGCAGATACGCAGTATTTT
.	.	TRBJ2-2	13	TRBV29-1	CSVWRQNTGELFF	TGCAGCGTTTGGCGGCAGAACACCGGGGAGCTGTTTTTT
many	TRBD1	TRBJ2-3	15	TRBV6-5	CASRRDRGFADTQYF	TGTGCCAGCAGAAGGGACAGGGGATTCGCAGATACGCAGTATTTT
few	.	TRBJ2-5	12	TRBV10-3	CAISETGETQYF	TGTGCCATCAGTGAGACAGGAGAGACCCAGTACTTC
.	.	TRBJ2-5	11	TRBV18	CASSSWETQYF	TGTGCCAGCTCATCCTGGGAGACCCAGTACTTC
few	.	TRBJ2-7	14	TRBV12-3/TRBV12-4	CASSFRAGVWEQYF	TGTGCCAGCAGTTTTCGGGCAGGGGTTTGGGAGCAGTACTTC
few	TRBD1	TRBJ2-3	16	TRBV12-5	CASGSDSGGKTDTQYF	TGTGCTAGTGGTTCAGATTCAGGGGGCAAGACAGATACGCAGTATTTT
few	.	TRBJ2-5	12	TRBV6-2/TRBV6-3	CASSSQRKTQYF	TGTGCCAGCAGTTCACAGAGGAAGACCCAGTACTTC
.	TRBD1	TRBJ1-1	15	TRBV15	CATSVSTGVNTEAFF	TGTGCCACCAGCGTGAGTACAGGGGTGAACACTGAAGCTTTCTTT
.	TRBD2	TRBJ2-1	16	TRBV9	CASSVELAGGLDEQFF	TGTGCCAGCAGCGTAGAACTAGCGGGGGGGCTGGATGAGCAGTTCTTC
few	.	TRBJ1-3	12	TRBV29-1	CSVYQTGNTIYF	TGCAGCGTTTACCAGACTGGAAACACCATATATTTT
few	TRBD1	TRBJ1-1	16	TRBV5-1	CASSLRQGATNTEAFF	TGCGCCAGCAGCTTAAGACAGGGGGCGACGAACACTGAAGCTTTCTTT
.	.	TRBJ1-1	17	TRBV6-2/TRBV6-3	CASSYFRQRRMNTEAFF	TGTGCCAGCAGTTACTTCCGACAGAGACGCATGAACACTGAAGCTTTCTTT
.	.	TRBJ2-5	13	TRBV2	CASVKVAPETQYF	TGTGCCAGCGTTAAGGTAGCGCCGGAGACCCAGTACTTC
few	TRBD1	TRBJ1-2	15	TRBV19	CASSGIGGTESGYTF	TGTGCCAGTAGTGGAATAGGTGGGACAGAATCTGGCTACACCTTC
many	TRBD1	TRBJ1-5	18	TRBV20-1	CSARGRGQGAFSNQPQHF	TGCAGTGCTAGAGGCCGCGGACAGGGGGCTTTTAGCAATCAGCCCCAGCATTTT
.	.	TRBJ1-1	15	TRBV11-2	CASSHLQGKDTEAFF	TGTGCCAGCAGCCATCTCCAAGGGAAGGACACTGAAGCTTTCTTT
.	.	TRBJ1-1	18	TRBV27	CASTTTAEGFPMNTEAFF	TGTGCCAGCACCACCACCGCGGAGGGTTTCCCTATGAACACTGAAGCTTTCTTT
few	.	TRBJ2-7	15	TRBV12-3/TRBV12-4	CASSLAGAGSYEQYF	TGTGCCAGCAGTTTGGCAGGGGCGGGCTCCTACGAGCAGTACTTC
.	.	TRBJ2-5	18	TRBV5-4	CASSLPMGAGDYQETQYF	TGTGCCAGCAGCTTACCGATGGGGGCAGGGGATTACCAAGAGACCCAGTACTTC
many	.	TRBJ2-7	15	TRBV7-2	CASSFHSGVNYEQYF	TGTGCCAGCAGCTTTCATAGCGGTGTTAACTACGAGCAGTACTTC
many	TRBD2	TRBJ2-3	14	TRBV20-1	CSARLAKGTDTQYF	TGCAGTGCCAGACTAGCGAAAGGCACAGATACGCAGTATTTT
few	.	TRBJ1-5	11	TRBV20-1	CSASDGQPQHF	TGCAGTGCTAGCGATGGTCAGCCCCAGCATTTT
few	.	TRBJ2-3	13	TRBV7-2	CASSFGREATQYF	TGTGCCAGCAGCTTTGGGCGGGAAGCTACGCAGTATTTT
.	TRBD2	TRBJ2-3	16	TRBV28	CASRDHSSGGWNTQYF	TGTGCCAGCAGGGACCACTCTAGCGGGGGCTGGAATACGCAGTATTTT
few	.	TRBJ1-1	14	TRBV29-1	CSATPTGRNTEAFF	TGCAGCGCCACCCCCACCGGTAGGAACACTGAAGCTTTCTTT
few	.	TRBJ1-2	11	TRBV28	CASRKTLGYTF	TGTGCCAGCAGGAAGACTCTCGGCTACACCTTC
.	TRBD1	TRBJ1-2	18	TRBV3-1	CASSQDRDVGTGNYGYTF	TGTGCCAGCAGCCAAGATCGGGACGTCGGGACAGGGAACTATGGCTACACCTTC